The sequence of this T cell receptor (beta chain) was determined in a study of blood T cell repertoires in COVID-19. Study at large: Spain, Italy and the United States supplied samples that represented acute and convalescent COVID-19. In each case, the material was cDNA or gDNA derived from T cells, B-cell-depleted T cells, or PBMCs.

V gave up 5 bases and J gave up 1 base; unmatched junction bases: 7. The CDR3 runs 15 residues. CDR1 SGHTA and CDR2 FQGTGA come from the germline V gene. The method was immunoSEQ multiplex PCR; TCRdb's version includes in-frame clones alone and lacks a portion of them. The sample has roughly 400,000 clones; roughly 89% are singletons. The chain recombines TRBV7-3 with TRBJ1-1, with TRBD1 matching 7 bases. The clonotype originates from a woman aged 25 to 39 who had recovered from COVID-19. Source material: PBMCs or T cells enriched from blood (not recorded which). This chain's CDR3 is CASSLSPGGNTEAFF. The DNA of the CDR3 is TGTGCCAGCAGCCTCTCGCCAGGGGGGAACACTGAAGCTTTCTTT.